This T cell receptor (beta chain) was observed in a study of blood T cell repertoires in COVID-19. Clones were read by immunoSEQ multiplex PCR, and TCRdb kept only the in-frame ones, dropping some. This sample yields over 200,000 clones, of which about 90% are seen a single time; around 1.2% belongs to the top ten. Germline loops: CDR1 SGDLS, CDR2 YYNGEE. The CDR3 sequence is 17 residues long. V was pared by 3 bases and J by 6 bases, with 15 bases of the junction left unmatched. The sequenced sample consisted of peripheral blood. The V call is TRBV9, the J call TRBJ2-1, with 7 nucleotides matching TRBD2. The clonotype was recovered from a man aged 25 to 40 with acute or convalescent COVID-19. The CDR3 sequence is CASSGRFPDGGGNEQFF. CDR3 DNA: TGTGCCAGCAGCGGTAGATTTCCCGATGGGGGGGGCAATGAGCAGTTCTTC.